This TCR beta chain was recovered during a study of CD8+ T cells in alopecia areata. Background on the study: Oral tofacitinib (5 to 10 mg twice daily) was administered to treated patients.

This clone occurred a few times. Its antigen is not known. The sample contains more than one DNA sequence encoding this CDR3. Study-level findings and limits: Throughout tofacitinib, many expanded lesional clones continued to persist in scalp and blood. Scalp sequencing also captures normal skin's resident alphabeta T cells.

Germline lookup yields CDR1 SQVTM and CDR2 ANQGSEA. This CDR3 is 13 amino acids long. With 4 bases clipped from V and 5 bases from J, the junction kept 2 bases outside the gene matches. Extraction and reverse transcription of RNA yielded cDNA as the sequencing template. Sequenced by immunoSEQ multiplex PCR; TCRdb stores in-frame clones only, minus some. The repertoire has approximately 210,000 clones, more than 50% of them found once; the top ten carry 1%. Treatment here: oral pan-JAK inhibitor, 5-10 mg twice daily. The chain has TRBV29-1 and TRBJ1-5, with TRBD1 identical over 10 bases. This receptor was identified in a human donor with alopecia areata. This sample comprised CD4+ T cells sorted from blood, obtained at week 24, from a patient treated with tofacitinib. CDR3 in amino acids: CSVGGTGDQPQHF. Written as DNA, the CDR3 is TGCAGCGTTGGGGGGACAGGGGATCAGCCCCAGCATTTT.